These T cell receptor beta chains were read from a single sample in a study of blood T cell repertoires in COVID-19. Assay: immunoSEQ multiplex PCR; the TCRdb copy retains only in-frame clones and omits some. The table has fewer than 70,000 clones, 75% to 90% seen once. The sample taken for sequencing was peripheral blood. These receptor sequences come from a human donor in a cohort sampled during active COVID-19. Both conserved end residues are part of each CDR3. D genes are given only for firm matches. Clone size is stated in some rows and not others, as once, few, many or a class when expanded.

-	TRBV19	TRBJ2-2	-	TGTGCCAGTAGCGCTAAAACGACTAGACCCGGGGAGCTGTTTTTT	CASSAKTTRPGELFF
-	TRBV12-3/TRBV12-4	TRBJ1-4	-	TGTGCCAGCAGTTTAGCGCAGTATGAAAAACTGTTTTTT	CASSLAQYEKLFF
-	TRBV28	TRBJ2-7	-	TGTGCCAGCAGTCCACCCGTTGGAGGGCTAAAGTACGAGCAGTACTTC	CASSPPVGGLKYEQYF
TRBD1	TRBV7-9	TRBJ2-7	few	TGTGCCAGCAGCTCGTCCGGGACAGGGACCTACGAGCAGTACTTC	CASSSSGTGTYEQYF
TRBD1	TRBV4-1	TRBJ1-1	-	TGCGCCAGCAGCCACGGACAGGTTAAGAACACTGAAGCTTTCTTT	CASSHGQVKNTEAFF
-	TRBV6-5	TRBJ2-6	-	TGTGCCAGCAGCCAGGGTACTGGGGCCAACGTCCTGACTTTC	CASSQGTGANVLTF
-	TRBV20-1	TRBJ2-7	-	TGCAGTGCTAATCCCTATTACGAGCAGTACTTC	CSANPYYEQYF
TRBD1	TRBV10-3	TRBJ1-1	-	TGTGCCATCAGTGAATACACAGGGGGCCCGAACACTGAAGCTTTCTTT	CAISEYTGGPNTEAFF
-	TRBV6-5	TRBJ2-2	few	TGTGCCAGCAGTTACACAGACACCGGGGAGCTGTTTTTT	CASSYTDTGELFF
-	TRBV2	TRBJ2-2	-	TGTGCCAGCAGTGTCGGACAGAGACTTAACACCGGGGAGCTGTTTTTT	CASSVGQRLNTGELFF
TRBD1	TRBV5-1	TRBJ1-1	-	TGCGCCAGCAGCTTGGACCACGCAGGGGGAAACACTGAAGCTTTCTTT	CASSLDHAGGNTEAFF
TRBD1	TRBV28	TRBJ1-1	-	TGTGCCAGCAGTTTGACAGGGCTGAACACTGAAGCTTTCTTT	CASSLTGLNTEAFF
-	TRBV6-6	TRBJ1-4	-	TGTGCCAGCAGAGCAGGGGCAACTAATGAAAAACTGTTTTTT	CASRAGATNEKLFF
-	TRBV10-3	TRBJ1-2	-	TGTGCCACGTCGGGGGGGGCGCTTAACTATGGCTACACCTTC	CATSGGALNYGYTF
-	TRBV6-2/TRBV6-3	TRBJ1-5	-	TGTGCCAGCAGTTACTCTCCTTCCCAGCCCCAGCATTTT	CASSYSPSQPQHF
TRBD1	TRBV18	TRBJ1-1	-	TGTGCCAGCTCACCCCAGGGGGGTTTAAACACTGAAGCTTTCTTT	CASSPQGGLNTEAFF
TRBD1	TRBV12-5	TRBJ1-2	few	TGTGCTAGTGGACCGGACAGGGTAAAGTTTGGCTACACCTTC	CASGPDRVKFGYTF
TRBD2	TRBV28	TRBJ2-1	-	TGTGCCAGCAGTTCATTGGGACTAGCGGGGGGGAATGAGCAGTTCTTC	CASSSLGLAGGNEQFF
TRBD2	TRBV7-8	TRBJ2-2	-	TGTGCCAGCAGCTTTGGACTAGCGGGCTCTTACACCGGGGAGCTGTTTTTT	CASSFGLAGSYTGELFF
TRBD2	TRBV6-6	TRBJ2-2	few	TGTGCCAGCAGTCAGACTAGCGGGGCTGAAATGAACACCGGGGAGCTGTTTTTT	CASSQTSGAEMNTGELFF
-	TRBV5-1	TRBJ1-4	-	TGCGCCAGCAGTTACACAGGCGAATTTAATGAAAAACTGTTTTTT	CASSYTGEFNEKLFF
TRBD1	TRBV3-1/TRBV3-2	TRBJ1-1	-	TGTGCCAGCAGCCGCGGGGACAGGCCAATGAACACTGAAGCTTTCTTT	CASSRGDRPMNTEAFF
-	TRBV6-4	TRBJ1-6	few	TGTGCCAGCACCCCGAATCCAGGAAATTCACCCCTCCACTTT	CASTPNPGNSPLHF
-	TRBV11-2	TRBJ2-1	-	TGTGCCAGCAGCTTAGAGCGTGTTGGCAATGAGCAGTTCTTC	CASSLERVGNEQFF
-	TRBV11-3	TRBJ2-1	-	TGTGCCAGCAGCTTAGATTCACGACTGGATACTAATGAGCAGTTCTTC	CASSLDSRLDTNEQFF
-	TRBV6-5	TRBJ1-2	once	TGTGCCAGCCGATCCCTTTGGGGAGAAGGCTACACCTTC	CASRSLWGEGYTF
-	TRBV24-1	TRBJ2-1	once	TGTGCCACCAGTGACCCGTCAACTACCTACAATGAGCAGTTCTTC	CATSDPSTTYNEQFF
TRBD2	TRBV5-4	TRBJ2-1	-	TGTGCCAGCAGCTTGGATGGCGGGGGGAATGAGCAGTTCTTC	CASSLDGGGNEQFF
-	TRBV5-1	TRBJ2-2	-	TGCGCCAGCAGCCTGACGAGGAGGGAAGGAACCGGGGAGCTGTTTTTT	CASSLTRREGTGELFF
TRBD1	TRBV27	TRBJ1-5	-	TGTGCCAGCAGTTCGACAGGGAACCAGCCCCAGCATTTT	CASSSTGNQPQHF